A single sample is the source of the 17 T cell receptor beta chains below, sequenced in a study of blood T cell repertoires in COVID-19. Sequencing was performed with immunoSEQ multiplex PCR; in TCRdb, only in-frame clones are kept and a portion is missing. The table records more than 95,000 clones, 88% of them present only once. Sequencing was done on a sample of peripheral blood. The receptors were gathered from a woman of 80 years or more with acute or convalescent COVID-19.

The chain carries TRBV3-1 (or the pseudogene TRBV3-2) and TRBJ1-4; D remains unclear. This CDR3 comprises 14 residues. V lost 2 bases and J 8 bases, leaving 12 bases between the germline ends. Germline V gives CDR1 LGHDT, CDR2 YNNKEL (reference sequence). The CDR3 DNA reads TGTGCCAGCAGCCAATCGGGGTTCGGCGAAAAACTGTTTTTT. It translates to CASSQSGFGEKLFF.

V is TRBV3-1 (or the pseudogene TRBV3-2) and J is TRBJ2-1, with D perhaps TRBD2 (5 bases). The V end was cut by 2 bases, the J end by 10 bases, with 18 bases between. Germline V gene data show CDR1 as LGHDT and CDR2 as YNNKEL (reference sequence). The CDR3 spans 15 residues. The CDR3 is CASSQFVSRVDEQFF. The CDR3 bases are TGTGCCAGCAGCCAATTCGTCTCGCGGGTGGACGAGCAGTTCTTC.

The V call is TRBV21-1, the J call TRBJ2-4; the table's D call, TRBD2, has no DNA check behind it. TRBV21-1 has pseudogene status. This CDR3 has 17 amino acids. The CDR3 here is CASSTHWGTTTNNIQYF. CDR3 DNA: TGTGCCAGCAGCACCCATTGGGGGACTACTACAAATAACATTCAGTACTTC.

The genes are TRBV9 and TRBJ2-5; 7 nucleotides align to TRBD2. J gave up 5 bases and V 8 bases, and 12 bases lay outside the gene matches. In germline, CDR1 is SGDLS, CDR2 YYNGEE. There are 14 residues in the CDR3. The CDR3 nucleotides are TGTGCCAGTGGGCTTGGCGGGAGTAGGGAGACCCAGTACTTC. Translating it yields CASGLGGSRETQYF.

In its sample, this clone was seen once. The J gene is TRBJ2-3, the V gene TRBV5-1, with 7 bases identical to TRBD2. Germline lookup yields CDR1 SGHRS and CDR2 YFSETQ. V dropped 4 bases and J dropped 1; count of bases not matched to a gene: 9. The CDR3 extends over 16 amino acids. The CDR3 DNA is TGCGCCAGCAGCATTTCTAGCGGCCTGGGCACAGATACGCAGTATTTT. Translating gives CASSISSGLGTDTQYF.

This chain joins TRBV5-4 and TRBJ2-7; 11 nucleotides line up with TRBD2. The CDR3 loop spans 15 amino acids. V dropped 4 bases and J dropped 5; count of bases not matched to a gene: 8. CDR1 and CDR2 (germline): SGHNT, YYREEE (reference sequence). The CDR3 spells CASSDKTSGAHEQYF. CDR3 sequence (DNA): TGTGCCAGCAGCGATAAGACTAGCGGGGCACACGAGCAGTACTTC.

This chain joins TRBV13 and TRBJ1-1; D gene uncertain. Trimming cost V 0 bases and J 1 base, with 9 bases left between them. CDR3 length: 15 amino acids. The germline CDR1 and CDR2 sequences are PRHDT and FYEKMQ (reference sequence). The CDR3 sequence: CASSLGAGWNTEAFF. CDR3 nucleotide sequence: TGTGCCAGCAGCTTAGGCGCCGGGTGGAACACTGAAGCTTTCTTT.

The chain carries TRBV7-8 and TRBJ2-4; no clear D. Trimming stripped 5 bases from V and 0 bases from J, with 14 bases between. Germline CDR1 reads SGHVS; CDR2 reads FQNEAQ. The CDR3 totals 16 residues. The CDR3 protein is CASSPYGGRAKNIQYF. CDR3 in DNA: TGTGCCAGCAGCCCATACGGCGGCCGAGCCAAAAACATTCAGTACTTC.

J is TRBJ2-6 and V is TRBV7-8; D is unclear. Per the germline V gene, CDR1 is SGHVS and CDR2 is FQNEAQ. V was cut by 6 bases and J by 0 bases, with 15 bases left in between. The CDR3 has 17 residues. For the CDR3, the DNA is TGTGCCAGCAGACAATTTGGGCCAAGCTCTGGGGCCAACGTCCTGACTTTC. This encodes CASRQFGPSSGANVLTF.

The count of this clone is one. The chain links TRBV5-1 to TRBJ2-3; TRBD1 might be the D (5 bases). The CDR3 sequence is 15 residues long. The V gene's germline CDR1 is SGHRS and CDR2 YFSETQ. Trimming removed 2 bases at V and 2 bases at J, with 12 bases between. CDR3 region: CASSFPRTPTDTQYF. CDR3 bases: TGCGCCAGCAGCTTCCCCCGGACACCCACAGATACGCAGTATTTT.

This sequence joins TRBV12-3 or TRBV12-4 and TRBJ1-5; no definite D call. The CDR3 sequence is 13 residues long. V lost 6 bases and J lost 0, with 6 bases in between. The CDR3 region is CASRAASNQPQHF. The CDR3 DNA follows: TGTGCCAGCAGAGCGGCTAGCAATCAGCCCCAGCATTTT.

The chain carries TRBV4-3 and TRBJ1-1; a weak D match, TRBD1 (5 bases). V lost 0 bases and J 11 bases, leaving 13 bases between the germline ends. Germline V gives CDR1 LGHNA, CDR2 YSLEER. The CDR3 covers 13 residues. CDR3 protein: CASSQERGSGAFF. CDR3 in DNA: TGCGCCAGCAGCCAAGAACGGGGGTCCGGGGCTTTCTTT.

This clone was observed once. This chain links TRBV9 with TRBJ2-3; TRBD2 agrees at 9 bases. This CDR3 is built from 14 residues. Germline trimming cut 2 bases from V and 4 bases from J; bases unmatched to any gene: 2. CDR1 and CDR2 from the germline V gene are SGDLS and YYNGEE. The CDR3 region has the DNA TGTGCCAGCAGCGTTAGCGGGGGTGCAGATACGCAGTATTTT. Protein product: CASSVSGGADTQYF.

V gene TRBV5-4 combines with J gene TRBJ1-1; D may be TRBD1 (6 bases). The CDR3 is 14 residues long. Germline values: CDR1 SGHNT, CDR2 YYREEE (reference sequence). V lost 4 bases to trimming and J lost 3 bases, with 13 bases between them. The CDR3 is CASSVRGLDTEAFF. The CDR3 bases are TGTGCCAGCAGCGTCAGGGGACTAGACACTGAAGCTTTCTTT.

The chain couples TRBV5-1 to TRBJ1-4; the match to TRBD1 covers 7 bases. The CDR3 extends over 16 amino acids. Losses at the gene ends were 4 bases for V and 6 bases for J; bases not matched to a gene: 12. Germline V CDR1 and CDR2: SGHRS, YFSETQ. The CDR3, as DNA: TGCGCCAGCAGCCCAGTACCCAGGGGGGAAGATGAAAAACTGTTTTTT. It yields the protein CASSPVPRGEDEKLFF.

The gene calls are TRBV18 and TRBJ2-3; no clear D. The CDR3 length is 12 residues. Trimming stripped 4 bases from V and 3 bases from J, with 5 bases between. Germline V gives CDR1 KGHSH, CDR2 LQKENI. CDR3: CASSLATDTQYF. CDR3 sequence (DNA): TGTGCCAGCTCACTTGCGACAGATACGCAGTATTTT. Filled out from reference TRBV18 and TRBJ2-3, the complete variable domain reads NAGVMQNPRHLVRRRGQEARLRCSPMKGHSHVYWYRQLPEEGLKFMVYLQKENIIDESGMPKERFSAEFPKEGPSILRIQQVVRGDSAAYFCASSLATDTQYFGPGTRLTVL.

The CDR3 region is CASSFAPVGSGYGYTF. In nucleotides, the CDR3 is TGTGCCAGCAGCTTTGCCCCCGTGGGGAGCGGCTATGGCTACACCTTC. V gene TRBV11-2 combines with J gene TRBJ1-2; D gene ambiguous. V shed 3 bases and J shed 4 bases, with 18 bases lying between them. The CDR3 spans 16 residues. From germline, CDR1 is SGHAT and CDR2 FQNNGV.